Each of the 20 T cell receptor beta chains below was sequenced from the same sample in a study of CD8 T cells in Susac syndrome. RNA totalling roughly 0.45 to 1 ug underwent reverse transcription with random hexamers. TCRdb independently ran MiXCR on the immunoSEQ multiplex PCR reads; one entry per CDR3 protein. This sample carries 180,000 or so distinct CDR3 sequences, approximately 94% of them seen once, and the ten largest clones take 0.085% to 0.13%. The sequencing input was CD4+ T cells from PBMCs. These receptors originate from a human donor in good health.

The chain joins TRBV5-4 to TRBJ2-1, with D perhaps matching TRBD1 (6 bases). Germline loops: CDR1 SGHNT, CDR2 YYREEE (reference sequence). Between the trimmed V and J ends, which lost 0 bases and 4 bases, there was a span of 11 bases. This CDR3 region has 15 residues. In DNA, the CDR3 is TGTGCCAGCAGCTTGGACCGTGACAGGTACAATGAGCAGTTCTTC. As protein: CASSLDRDRYNEQFF.

This clonotype was recorded once. CDR3 in DNA: TGTGCCAGCAGTGAATCGGGGTATGAAAAACTGTTTTTT. This sequence encodes CASSESGYEKLFF. The V call is TRBV25-1, the J call TRBJ1-4; D is ambiguous. Trimming pared 1 base from V and 6 bases from J, leaving 6 bases between. CDR1 and CDR2 from the germline V gene are MGHDK and SYGVNS. The CDR3 runs to 13 residues.

The V and J genes are TRBV29-1 and TRBJ2-4, with D unclear. CDR1 SQVTM and CDR2 ANQGSEA come from the germline V gene. This CDR3 contains 14 residues. The ends were cut back, 4 bases at V and 3 bases at J, with 13 bases in the middle. The CDR3 sequence is CSVVVNLGKNIQYF. The CDR3 bases are TGCAGCGTTGTAGTGAACCTTGGCAAAAACATTCAGTACTTC.

V usage is TRBV3-1 and J usage is TRBJ2-2; 14 bases fit TRBD2. Losses at the gene ends were 4 bases for V and 6 bases for J; bases not matched to a gene: 4. Per the germline V gene, CDR1 is LGHDT and CDR2 is YNNKEL (reference sequence). The CDR3 has 16 residues. Here the CDR3 reads CASSLRLAGGSGELFF. The CDR3, as DNA: TGTGCCAGCAGCCTACGACTAGCGGGAGGGTCCGGGGAGCTGTTTTTT. Full variable domain (rest looked up from reference TRBV3-1 and TRBJ2-2): DTAVSQTPKYLVTQMGNDKSIKCEQNLGHDTMYWYKQDSKKFLKIMFSYNNKELIINETVPNRFSPKSPDKAHLNLHINSLELGDSAVYFCASSLRLAGGSGELFFGEGSRLTVL.

This sequence joins TRBV28 and TRBJ2-3, with TRBD1 matching 12 bases. The CDR3 is 17 residues long. Germline V gene data show CDR1 as MDHEN and CDR2 as SYDVKM. With 2 bases clipped from V and 5 bases from J, the junction kept 8 bases outside the gene matches. CDR3: CASSLQPGQGALDTQYF. The CDR3 coding sequence is TGTGCCAGCAGTTTACAACCGGGACAGGGGGCTTTAGATACGCAGTATTTT.

The chain links TRBV7-9 to TRBJ2-7; 9 nucleotides match TRBD1. CDR3 length: 15 residues. CDR1 SEHNR and CDR2 FQNEAQ come from the germline V gene (reference sequence). J gave up 6 bases and V 2 bases, and 8 bases lay outside the gene matches. DNA of the CDR3: TGTGCCAGCAGCTTACGGACAGGGGTCTCGCTCGAGCAGTACTTC. Encoded protein: CASSLRTGVSLEQYF.

J is TRBJ2-7 and V is TRBV12-3 or TRBV12-4, with D possibly TRBD2 on 6 matching bases. CDR3 length: 14 residues. V lost 5 bases to trimming and J lost 2 bases, with 13 bases between them. The CDR3 spells CASSVSGTPYEQYF. In DNA form, the CDR3 reads TGTGCCAGCAGTGTCTCAGGGACTCCCTACGAGCAGTACTTC.

The chain joins TRBV29-1 to TRBJ2-5; the D is unclear. V dropped 6 bases and J dropped 6 bases, with 8 bases sitting between them. Germline V gene lookup returns CDR1 SQVTM and CDR2 ANQGSEA. This CDR3 contains 10 residues. The chain's CDR3 is CSVSEQTQYF. The CDR3 nucleotides are TGCAGCGTGTCTGAACAGACCCAGTACTTC. Full variable domain (missing parts from reference TRBV29-1 and TRBJ2-5): SAVISQKPSRDICQRGTSLTIQCQVDSQVTMMFWYRQQPGQSLTLIATANQGSEATYESGFVIDKFPISRPNLTFSTLTVSNMSPEDSSIYLCSVSEQTQYFGPGTRLLVL.

The rearrangement joins TRBV29-1 to TRBJ2-1, with no clear D. V lost 7 bases and J 5 bases, leaving 9 bases between the germline ends. The CDR3 loop spans 11 amino acids. Per the germline V gene, CDR1 is SQVTM and CDR2 is ANQGSEA. The CDR3 nucleotides are TGCAGCGGAGGAGTCCACAATGAGCAGTTCTTC. Translating it yields CSGGVHNEQFF.

This chain connects TRBV3-1 to TRBJ1-1; 7 nucleotides align to TRBD1. From germline, CDR1 is LGHDT and CDR2 YNNKEL (reference sequence). V trimming: 4 bases; J trimming: 1 base; junction bases outside the gene matches: 3. The CDR3 loop spans 14 amino acids. The CDR3 bases are TGTGCCAGCAGCCTCAGGGGGAAGAACACTGAAGCTTTCTTT. Its protein product is CASSLRGKNTEAFF.

The V and J genes are TRBV6-2 or TRBV6-3 and TRBJ2-3; unclear D gene. Germline CDR1 MNHEY, CDR2 SVGEGT. The V end lost 8 bases, the J end lost 2 bases, and 8 bases lay between the germline ends. This CDR3 contains 12 residues. The CDR3 DNA reads TGTGCCAGCGGTGACACCACAGATACGCAGTATTTT. Protein: CASGDTTDTQYF.

The chain links TRBV29-1 to TRBJ1-5, with 9 bases lining up with TRBD1. Germline CDR1 reads SQVTM; CDR2 reads ANQGSEA. Unmatched junction bases numbered 10, after V lost 7 bases and J lost 6 bases. CDR3 length equals 14 residues. CDR3 coding DNA: TGCAGCGCTGGTACAGGGGGCTTAGGTCAGCCCCAGCATTTT. It yields the protein CSAGTGGLGQPQHF.

The gene calls are TRBV29-1 and TRBJ2-1, with D perhaps TRBD2 (6 bases). The V and J ends lost 4 bases and 7 bases respectively, with 14 bases between them. The V gene's germline CDR1 is SQVTM and CDR2 ANQGSEA. The length of the CDR3 is 13 residues. CDR3 sequence reads: CSVVEGDTNEQFF. In nucleotides, the CDR3 is TGCAGCGTTGTGGAGGGTGATACTAATGAGCAGTTCTTC.

V gene TRBV12-3 or TRBV12-4 combines with J gene TRBJ2-6; TRBD2 is a possible D gene (5 bases). The ends were cut back, 7 bases at V and 1 base at J, with 14 bases in the middle. This CDR3 region has 16 residues. The CDR3 sequence: CASMVSSGSGANVLTF. For the CDR3, the DNA is TGTGCCAGCATGGTCAGTTCGGGATCTGGGGCCAACGTCCTGACTTTC.

The genes are TRBV30 and TRBJ2-7; D is unclear. V lost 0 bases, J lost 3 bases, and 9 bases lay in between. The CDR3 length is 13 residues. CDR1 is GTSNPN, CDR2 SVGIG, per germline (reference sequence). In DNA, the CDR3 is TGTGCCTGGAGTGTAAGGCCTAACTACGAGCAGTACTTC. Its translation: CAWSVRPNYEQYF. Full variable domain (rest looked up from reference TRBV30 and TRBJ2-7): SQTIHQWPATLVQPVGSPLSLECTVEGTSNPNLYWYRQAAGRGLQLLFYSVGIGQISSEVPQNLSASRPQDRQFILSSKKLLLSDSGFYLCAWSVRPNYEQYFGPGTRLTVT.

The chain recombines TRBV12-3 or TRBV12-4 with TRBJ2-7; possible D gene TRBD2, 6 bases. The CDR3 extends over 14 amino acids. V gave up 5 bases and J gave up 1 base, with 12 bases separating them. The CDR3 sequence: CASSPGTLSYEQYF. Here the CDR3 DNA reads TGTGCCAGCAGTCCCGGGACTCTTTCCTACGAGCAGTACTTC.

This chain connects TRBV28 to TRBJ2-5; D not certain. Trimming stripped 4 bases from V and 7 bases from J, with 16 bases between. Germline loops: CDR1 MDHEN, CDR2 SYDVKM. This CDR3 has 14 residues. The CDR3 region has the DNA TGTGCCAGCAGTTACTCCAGCTCTCTCGGGACCCAGTACTTC. Protein sequence: CASSYSSSLGTQYF.

The chain is built from TRBV2 and TRBJ2-5; D is undetermined. Germline values: CDR1 SNHLY, CDR2 FYNNEI. Trimming took off 7 bases at V and 1 base at J, with 16 bases between the two ends. CDR3 length: 15 amino acids. The CDR3 bases are TGTGCCAGCACCCCTATTAGAGGCCCCCAAGAGACCCAGTACTTC. Its protein product is CASTPIRGPQETQYF. Full variable domain (outside the CDR3, taken from reference TRBV2 and TRBJ2-5): EPEVTQTPSHQVTQMGQEVILRCVPISNHLYFYWYRQILGQKVEFLVSFYNNEISEKSEIFDDQFSVERPDGSNFTLKIRSTKLEDSAMYFCASTPIRGPQETQYFGPGTRLLVL.

This chain links TRBV29-1 with TRBJ1-3, with D perhaps TRBD1 (5 bases). CDR1 and CDR2 from the germline V gene are SQVTM and ANQGSEA. The CDR3 covers 12 residues. V lost 4 bases to trimming and J lost 4 bases, with 8 bases between them. DNA for the CDR3: TGCAGCGTTGGGGGGAAAGGAAACACCATATATTTT. Protein product: CSVGGKGNTIYF. The whole variable domain, filled in from reference TRBV29-1 and TRBJ1-3, reads SAVISQKPSRDICQRGTSLTIQCQVDSQVTMMFWYRQQPGQSLTLIATANQGSEATYESGFVIDKFPISRPNLTFSTLTVSNMSPEDSSIYLCSVGGKGNTIYFGEGSWLTVV.

The CDR3 here is CASSADVSISYTEAFF. CDR3 nucleotides: TGCGCCAGCAGCGCGGACGTCTCGATTTCGTACACTGAAGCTTTCTTT. The chain carries TRBV5-1 and TRBJ1-1; D gene ambiguous. Germline-derived CDR1 and CDR2 are SGHRS and YFSETQ. The V end lost 4 bases, the J end lost 3 bases, and 19 bases lay between the germline ends. This CDR3 has 16 residues.